These 16 T cell receptor beta chains originate from one sample sequenced in a study of metastatic and nonmetastatic thyroid tumors. Each patient went into thyroid surgery without having received any treatment. TCRdb re-analyzed the PCR reads through MiXCR. The table shows over 15,000 clones, with over 15% occurring only once. Sequenced material: blood. The source is a male donor with papillary thyroid cancer or a benign thyroid nodule (not recorded which). Some clones in this sample may be carry-over from other donors' samples.

This clone was counted at least ten times. The gene calls are TRBV2 and TRBJ2-7; TRBD2 aligns across 7 bases. Trimming cost V 4 bases and J 7 bases; bases outside gene matches: 1. From germline, CDR1 is SNHLY and CDR2 FYNNEI. This CDR3 is built from 11 residues. As DNA, the CDR3 is TGTGCCAGCAGTGGGGAGGGGGAGCAGTACTTC. Protein sequence: CASSGEGEQYF. Drawing the rest from reference TRBV2 and TRBJ2-7, the complete variable domain is EPEVTQTPSHQVTQMGQEVILRCVPISNHLYFYWYRQILGQKVEFLVSFYNNEISEKSEIFDDQFSVERPDGSNFTLKIRSTKLEDSAMYFCASSGEGEQYFGPGTRLTVT.

V is TRBV19 and J is TRBJ1-5; possibly TRBD1 for D (6 bases). Trimming removed 3 bases from V and 5 bases from J, with 17 bases in between. Germline CDR1 reads LNHDA; CDR2 reads SQIVND (reference sequence). The CDR3 spans 16 residues. The CDR3 DNA reads as TGTGCCAGTAGTATGGTGTCTGGGGGCAGCCATCAGCCCCAGCATTTT. It codes for CASSMVSGGSHQPQHF.

Many counts were recorded for this clone. The rearrangement uses TRBV27 and TRBJ2-5, with D perhaps matching TRBD1 (6 bases). CDR1 and CDR2 from the germline V gene are MNHEY and SMNVEV (reference sequence). This CDR3 comprises 16 residues. Between the trimmed V and J ends, which lost 5 bases and 2 bases, there was a span of 18 bases. The CDR3 sequence: CASSPIPGHKQETQYF. As DNA, the CDR3 is TGTGCCAGCAGTCCCATTCCGGGACATAAACAAGAGACCCAGTACTTC.

With regard to this clone: One junction end disagrees with the germline gene, perhaps due to a read error. The V call is TRBV4-1, the J call TRBJ1-1; D might be TRBD1 (6 bases). Germline V gene data show CDR1 as MGHRA and CDR2 as YSYEKL. This CDR3 is 15 amino acids long. This CDR3 is CANSQGGGMNTEAFF. DNA for the CDR3: TGCGCCAACAGCCAAGGGGGGGGTATGAACACTGAAGCTTTCTTT.

The sample holds many counts of this clone. In DNA form, the CDR3 reads TGTGCCACCAGTGACAAAACAGAAAATTATGGCTACACCTTC. It codes for CATSDKTENYGYTF. The rearrangement uses TRBV24-1 and TRBJ1-2; D not certain. The CDR3 consists of 14 residues. V shed 4 bases and J shed 5 bases, with 13 bases lying between them. The germline gives CDR1 KGHDR, CDR2 SFDVKD.

This clone has at least ten counts. The chain couples TRBV7-3 to TRBJ2-2; 8 bases are a match to TRBD1. Losses at the gene ends were 2 bases for V and 6 bases for J; bases not matched to a gene: 5. CDR3 length equals 15 residues. CDR1 is SGHTA, CDR2 FQGTGA, per germline. For the CDR3, the DNA is TGTGCCAGCAGCTTAGGACAGGGTGGGGCCGGGGAGCTGTTTTTT. It translates to CASSLGQGGAGELFF.

This clone occurred many times. The V gene is TRBV9, the J gene TRBJ2-3; unclear D gene. With 0 bases removed from V and 6 bases from J, the gap between germline ends came to 2 bases. This CDR3 has 11 amino acids. The germline V gene encodes CDR1 SGDLS and CDR2 YYNGEE. CDR3 coding DNA: TGTGCCAGCAGCGTAGCTGATACGCAGTATTTT. Its protein product is CASSVADTQYF.

This clone was observed at least ten times. This chain connects TRBV20-1 to TRBJ1-2; D is possibly TRBD1 (5 bases). The CDR3 runs 14 residues. The germline V and J ends were trimmed by 4 bases and 5 bases, with 17 bases remaining between them. Germline lookup yields CDR1 DFQATT and CDR2 SNEGSKA (reference sequence). The CDR3 reads CSAIPLGGRYGYTF. CDR3 nucleotides: TGCAGTGCTATCCCTTTGGGGGGGAGATATGGCTACACCTTC.

This clone was counted at least ten times. A read error may explain this, as a much larger clone is one base away. Other DNA sequences from this sample encode an identical CDR3 as well. V is TRBV7-2 and J is TRBJ2-1, with no clear D. Germline V lookup: CDR1 SGHTA, CDR2 FQGNSA. This CDR3 is built from 14 residues. CDR3 sequence (DNA): TGCGCCAGCAGCTTAAGTTCAGCGCCTAGTAATCAGTTCTTC. This gives the protein CASSLSSAPSNQFF.

This clone was seen at least ten times. This sequence joins TRBV5-4 and TRBJ2-4; 8 bases match TRBD1. Germline CDR1 is SGHNT and CDR2 is YYREEE (reference sequence). V trimming: 5 bases; J trimming: 6 bases; junction bases outside the gene matches: 22. CDR3 size: 19 residues. In nucleotides, the CDR3 is TGTGCCAGCAGTCCCGTGGGGGTCCGAGGACGGGACAGGATAAACATTCAGTACTTC. Amino acid sequence: CASSPVGVRGRDRINIQYF.

There are many counts of this clone. This chain uses TRBV12-3 or TRBV12-4 with TRBJ2-1, with D unclear. The V end was cut by 1 base, the J end by 9 bases, with 7 bases between. This CDR3 spans 12 amino acids. DNA of the CDR3: TGTGCCAGCAGTTTAGTAAGGAGTGAGCAGTTCTTC. It translates to CASSLVRSEQFF.

The table lists this clone with many counts. The V gene is TRBV29-1, the J gene TRBJ2-5; D is undetermined. This CDR3 is built from 11 residues. Germline assignment: CDR1 SQVTM and CDR2 ANQGSEA. Trimming pared 7 bases from V and 5 bases from J, leaving 11 bases between. The CDR3: CSAIGVETQYF. CDR3 nucleotides: TGCAGCGCCATTGGGGTGGAGACCCAGTACTTC.

The rearrangement links TRBV6-1 to TRBJ2-7, with D tentatively TRBD1 (7 bases). V dropped 5 bases and J dropped 0 bases, with 14 bases sitting between them. CDR3 length: 15 residues. Per germline, CDR1 MNHNS and CDR2 SASEGT. CDR3 nucleotides: TGTGCCAGCAGTCGTGACAGGGACTTCTCCTACGAGCAGTACTTC. Its protein product is CASSRDRDFSYEQYF.

The table lists this clone with many counts. The chain carries TRBV19 and TRBJ2-1; 14 positions match TRBD2. V dropped 4 bases and J dropped 0; count of bases not matched to a gene: 11. CDR3 length: 20 residues. From germline, CDR1 is LNHDA and CDR2 SQIVND (reference sequence). CDR3 amino acids: CASSNTRLAGGPSSYNEQFF. Written as DNA, the CDR3 is TGTGCCAGTAGTAATACGAGACTAGCGGGAGGGCCGAGCTCCTACAATGAGCAGTTCTTC.

This clone was counted at least ten times. The chain combines TRBV5-5 with TRBJ1-5, with a possible D match to TRBD1 (6 bases). V shed 2 bases and J shed 2 bases, with 11 bases lying between them. This CDR3 comprises 15 residues. Germline-derived CDR1 and CDR2 are SGHKS and YYEKEE (reference sequence). CDR3 loop: CASSFYGGGNQPQHF. In nucleotides, the CDR3 is TGTGCCAGCAGCTTTTATGGGGGCGGCAATCAGCCCCAGCATTTT.

This clone was seen at least ten times. The chain joins TRBV20-1 to TRBJ2-5, with D perhaps TRBD1 (5 bases). Between the trimmed V and J ends, which lost 4 bases and 2 bases, there was a span of 8 bases. CDR1 is DFQATT, CDR2 SNEGSKA, per germline (reference sequence). This CDR3 comprises 12 residues. The DNA for the CDR3 is TGCAGTGCTACCAGACAGCAAGAGACCCAGTACTTC. Translated: CSATRQQETQYF.